Listed below are T cell receptor beta chains from one sample, sequenced in a study of graft-versus-host responses after intestinal transplantation. Method: immunoSEQ multiplex PCR; TCRdb's copy keeps in-frame clones and lacks some. This table holds about 80,000 clones, 92% found once. This specimen was PBMCs, taken 98 days after intestinal transplantation. Receptors were obtained from a human patient who received an intestinal transplant, so some T cells may come from the graft donor. The CDR3 runs from the conserved cysteine through the conserved F or W. A D gene is named only where the DNA matches it firmly. Not all rows give a size; the values are once, few, many and, for expanded clones, a class.

v_call	clone_size	j_call	d_call	cdr3_nt	cdr3_aa
TRBV6-1	few	TRBJ2-7	NA	TGTGCCAGCAGTGAGCGTGTTATTCCTAGCTACGAGCAGTACTTC	CASSERVIPSYEQYF
TRBV7-7	NA	TRBJ2-5	TRBD2	TGTGCCAGCAGCCCTGGGCGGGGGGGCGTCGAGACCCAGTACTTC	CASSPGRGGVETQYF
TRBV4-3	NA	TRBJ2-7	NA	TGCGCCAGCAGCCTCGGGACTGGCGTTTACGAGCAGTACTTC	CASSLGTGVYEQYF
TRBV5-8	NA	TRBJ2-7	TRBD2	TGTGCCAGCAGCTTGCCTTTGGGACTAGAAAATCGCTACGAGCAGTACTTC	CASSLPLGLENRYEQYF
TRBV7-9	NA	TRBJ2-3	NA	TGTGCCAGCAGCCTACGGCAGGGAATCAAGAGAGATACGCAGTATTTT	CASSLRQGIKRDTQYF
TRBV11-1	NA	TRBJ2-5	NA	TGTGCCAGCAGCTTAGATGGGGAGACCCAGTACTTC	CASSLDGETQYF
TRBV27	NA	TRBJ2-5	TRBD2	TGTGCCAGAACCCCTGGACTAGCGGTTCAAGAGACCCAGTACTTC	CARTPGLAVQETQYF
TRBV19	NA	TRBJ1-1	NA	TGTGCCAGTAGGCCGGGACACCTGAACACTGAAGCTTTCTTT	CASRPGHLNTEAFF
TRBV7-9	once	TRBJ2-7	NA	TGTGCCAGCAGCTTAGGACTCGCAGCCTACGAGCAGTACTTC	CASSLGLAAYEQYF
TRBV11-2	NA	TRBJ2-7	NA	TGTGCCAGCAGCTTAGATCGGTGGCTCGGTACCTACGAGCAGTACTTC	CASSLDRWLGTYEQYF
TRBV19	NA	TRBJ2-7	TRBD2	TGTGCCAGTTCCTTGGGGGGACTAGCGGGAGTCCCCTCCTACGAGCAGTACTTC	CASSLGGLAGVPSYEQYF
TRBV27	NA	TRBJ2-7	NA	TGTGCCAGCAGTTTATCCAAAGGGCCTAGCACCTACGAGCAGTACTTC	CASSLSKGPSTYEQYF
TRBV4-3	NA	TRBJ2-5	NA	TGCGCCAGCAGCCAAGATCAAGAGACCCAGTACTTC	CASSQDQETQYF
TRBV10-3	NA	TRBJ2-1	TRBD1	TGTGCCATCAGCGAGAGACAGACAGGGGCTCGGAACAATGAGCAGTTCTTC	CAISERQTGARNNEQFF
TRBV27	NA	TRBJ2-5	NA	TGTGCCAGCAGTTTAAGGGGAGAGACCCAGTACTTC	CASSLRGETQYF
TRBV5-1	NA	TRBJ2-1	TRBD2	TGCGCCAGCAGCTTGGCGGGAACTAGCGGGAGGACTTCCTACAATGAGCAGTTCTTC	CASSLAGTSGRTSYNEQFF
TRBV4-1	NA	TRBJ2-7	TRBD2	TGCGCCAGCAGCCAAGATAGTACTAGCGGCGCCTACGAGCAGTACTTC	CASSQDSTSGAYEQYF
TRBV9	NA	TRBJ2-3	TRBD2	TGTGCCAGCAGCTTCCGGACTAGCCCGGGCACAGATACGCAGTATTTT	CASSFRTSPGTDTQYF
TRBV6-1	NA	TRBJ1-3	NA	TGTGCCAGCAGCGATACCATGGTGGAAGGAAACACCATATATTTT	CASSDTMVEGNTIYF
TRBV18	NA	TRBJ2-5	NA	TGTGCCAGCTCACCAAGACCGGGGCAGACTTACCAAGAGACCCAGTACTTC	CASSPRPGQTYQETQYF
TRBV9	NA	TRBJ2-6	NA	TGTGCCAGCAGCATAGACCCCGTTTCCTCTGGGGCCAACGTCCTGACTTTC	CASSIDPVSSGANVLTF
TRBV10-3	NA	TRBJ2-5	TRBD2	TGTGCCATCAGTACTAGCGGGGGCCAAGAGACCCAGTACTTC	CAISTSGGQETQYF
TRBV6-6	NA	TRBJ2-7	NA	TGTGCCAGCAGTTACGGAGGTCCCTCCTACGAGCAGTACTTC	CASSYGGPSYEQYF
TRBV7-6	NA	TRBJ2-5	TRBD1	TGTGCCAGCAGCTTAAATCAGGGGGCACATCAAGAGACCCAGTACTTC	CASSLNQGAHQETQYF
TRBV6-4	NA	TRBJ2-1	TRBD2	TGTGCCAGCAGTGATGGGACTAGCGGATACAATGAGCAGTTCTTC	CASSDGTSGYNEQFF
TRBV4-1	NA	TRBJ2-1	TRBD2	TGCGCCAGCAGCCTTCGGACTAGCTCCTACAATGAGCAGTTCTTC	CASSLRTSSYNEQFF
TRBV6-5	NA	TRBJ2-7	NA	TGTGCCAGCAGTGAGACGGTCTACGAGCAGTACTTC	CASSETVYEQYF
TRBV6-5	NA	TRBJ2-3	NA	TGTGCCAGCAGTTATTTCCGGGGTGCAGATACGCAGTATTTT	CASSYFRGADTQYF
TRBV25-1	NA	TRBJ2-1	NA	TGTGCCAGCAGCCGGAGCTCCTACAATGAGCAGTTCTTC	CASSRSSYNEQFF
TRBV15	NA	TRBJ1-3	TRBD1	TGTGCCACCAGCAGGGGACAGGGGAACTCTGGAAACACCATATATTTT	CATSRGQGNSGNTIYF
TRBV15	NA	TRBJ2-7	NA	TGTGCCACCAGCCGGACGGGCAGGGACTCCTACGAGCAGTACTTC	CATSRTGRDSYEQYF
TRBV28	NA	TRBJ1-6	NA	TGTGCCAGCAGTTTAACAAGCTCCTATAATTCACCCCTCCACTTT	CASSLTSSYNSPLHF
TRBV27	NA	TRBJ2-7	NA	TGTGCCAGCAGTTTGCGCGGGGCCTACGAGCAGTACTTC	CASSLRGAYEQYF
TRBV9	NA	TRBJ2-1	TRBD2	TGTGCCAGCAGCGAGCGGGGGGAGACGGCCTACAATGAGCAGTTCTTC	CASSERGETAYNEQFF
TRBV7-2	NA	TRBJ2-1	NA	TGTGCCAGCAGCTTAGGTGGCGTTTACAATGAGCAGTTCTTC	CASSLGGVYNEQFF